Listed below are T cell receptor beta chains from one sample, sequenced in a study of identical twins. MiXCR, applied by TCRdb to the 5' RACE reads, yields one record per CDR3 protein. The sample comprises around 1.7 million distinct CDR3 sequences, less than 35% of which are singletons, and more than 0.25% rests with the top ten. Sequencing input: cord blood. The receptors derive from a newborn girl in good health. Each CDR3 is given with its conserved first and last residue. The order of the fields is clone size, V gene, D gene, J gene, CDR3 protein, CDR3 DNA. A D gene is named only where the DNA matches it firmly. Clone size is not always given. Where it is, it says once, few, many or a class for expanded clones.

clone_size: NA
v_call: TRBV20-1
d_call: TRBD2
j_call: TRBJ2-3
cdr3_aa: CSARGRSGGPDTQYF
cdr3_nt: TGCAGTGCTAGAGGTCGTAGCGGGGGGCCAGATACGCAGTATTTT

clone_size: NA
v_call: TRBV4-2
d_call: TRBD1
j_call: TRBJ2-5
cdr3_aa: CASSPQVPRQGSQETQYF
cdr3_nt: TGTGCCAGCAGCCCGCAAGTTCCACGACAGGGCTCCCAAGAGACCCAGTACTTC

clone_size: NA
v_call: TRBV28
d_call: TRBD2
j_call: TRBJ2-7
cdr3_aa: CASSPAAGGPYEQYF
cdr3_nt: TGTGCCAGCAGTCCCGCAGCGGGAGGGCCCTACGAGCAGTACTTC

clone_size: few
v_call: TRBV28
d_call: NA
j_call: TRBJ1-2
cdr3_aa: CASSLSTYGYTF
cdr3_nt: TGTGCCAGCAGTTTATCGACTTATGGCTACACCTTC

clone_size: few
v_call: TRBV20-1
d_call: TRBD2
j_call: TRBJ2-1
cdr3_aa: CSADRLAVSSYNEQFF
cdr3_nt: TGCAGTGCCGACAGACTAGCGGTAAGCTCCTACAATGAGCAGTTCTTC

clone_size: few
v_call: TRBV5-1
d_call: TRBD2
j_call: TRBJ2-7
cdr3_aa: CASSYMRGTSYEQYF
cdr3_nt: TGCGCCAGCAGCTATATGCGGGGGACGTCCTACGAGCAGTACTTC

clone_size: medium-sized
v_call: TRBV5-1
d_call: NA
j_call: TRBJ2-1
cdr3_aa: CASSLGNEQFF
cdr3_nt: TGTGCCAGCAGTTTAGGGAATGAGCAGTTCTTC

clone_size: NA
v_call: TRBV2
d_call: NA
j_call: TRBJ2-7
cdr3_aa: CASRKIEQYF
cdr3_nt: TGTGCCAGCCGTAAGATCGAGCAGTACTTC

clone_size: few
v_call: TRBV5-1
d_call: TRBD2
j_call: TRBJ2-5
cdr3_aa: CASNLAGGIGQETQYF
cdr3_nt: TGCGCCAGCAACCTAGCGGGGGGAATAGGCCAAGAGACCCAGTACTTC

clone_size: NA
v_call: TRBV7-9
d_call: NA
j_call: TRBJ1-1
cdr3_aa: CASSLAVPTEAFF
cdr3_nt: TGTGCCAGCAGCTTAGCGGTCCCGACCGAAGCTTTCTTT

clone_size: NA
v_call: TRBV20-1
d_call: TRBD2
j_call: TRBJ2-1
cdr3_aa: CSANRDYRFNEQFF
cdr3_nt: TGCAGTGCTAACCGGGACTACAGATTCAATGAGCAGTTCTTC

clone_size: NA
v_call: TRBV6-6
d_call: NA
j_call: TRBJ2-1
cdr3_aa: CASSYGGAEPPYNEQFF
cdr3_nt: TGTGCCAGCAGTTACGGGGGAGCGGAACCTCCCTACAATGAGCAGTTCTTC

clone_size: few
v_call: TRBV28
d_call: TRBD2
j_call: TRBJ2-1
cdr3_aa: CASSLPGIAGRNEQFF
cdr3_nt: TGTGCCAGCAGTTTACCAGGGATAGCGGGAAGAAATGAGCAGTTCTTC

clone_size: NA
v_call: TRBV13
d_call: NA
j_call: TRBJ2-3
cdr3_aa: CASSLPNRGGSTDTQYF
cdr3_nt: TGTGCCAGCAGCTTACCCAACAGGGGAGGGAGCACAGATACGCAGTATTTT

clone_size: NA
v_call: TRBV7-9
d_call: NA
j_call: TRBJ1-4
cdr3_aa: CASSLAIEKLFF
cdr3_nt: TGTGCCAGCAGCTTAGCGATTGAAAAACTGTTTTTT

clone_size: many
v_call: TRBV20-1
d_call: TRBD2
j_call: TRBJ2-7
cdr3_aa: CSARWGGYEQYF
cdr3_nt: TGCAGTGCTAGATGGGGAGGGTACGAGCAGTACTTC

clone_size: few
v_call: TRBV7-2
d_call: TRBD1
j_call: TRBJ2-7
cdr3_aa: CASSLLGTGDTYEQYF
cdr3_nt: TGTGCCAGCAGCTTATTAGGGACAGGGGATACCTACGAGCAGTACTTC

clone_size: NA
v_call: TRBV4-2
d_call: NA
j_call: TRBJ2-7
cdr3_aa: CASSQEGLAPQYF
cdr3_nt: TGTGCCAGCAGCCAAGAAGGTCTGGCCCCCCAGTACTTC

clone_size: NA
v_call: TRBV20-1
d_call: TRBD2
j_call: TRBJ2-5
cdr3_aa: CSFPWLRTSGQETQYF
cdr3_nt: TGCAGTTTCCCTTGGCTAAGGACTAGCGGACAAGAGACCCAGTACTTC

clone_size: many
v_call: TRBV20-1
d_call: TRBD1
j_call: TRBJ1-4
cdr3_aa: CSASGTGNEKLFF
cdr3_nt: TGCAGTGCTAGCGGGACAGGGAATGAAAAACTGTTTTTT

clone_size: NA
v_call: TRBV27
d_call: NA
j_call: TRBJ1-2
cdr3_aa: CASSLGTTGIRGYTF
cdr3_nt: TGTGCCAGCAGTTTAGGGACAACAGGGATTCGTGGCTACACCTTC

clone_size: NA
v_call: TRBV7-2
d_call: NA
j_call: TRBJ2-7
cdr3_aa: CASSLQQPYEQYF
cdr3_nt: TGTGCCAGCAGCTTACAGCAACCCTACGAGCAGTACTTC

clone_size: NA
v_call: TRBV5-1
d_call: NA
j_call: TRBJ2-3
cdr3_aa: CASSIISTDTQYF
cdr3_nt: TGCGCCAGCAGCATTATTAGCACAGATACGCAGTATTTT

clone_size: few
v_call: TRBV7-9
d_call: NA
j_call: TRBJ1-2
cdr3_aa: CASSLWEEPGDGYTF
cdr3_nt: TGTGCCAGCAGCTTATGGGAGGAGCCTGGAGATGGCTACACCTTC

clone_size: NA
v_call: TRBV7-2
d_call: NA
j_call: TRBJ2-7
cdr3_aa: CALRGVNNEQYF
cdr3_nt: TGTGCCCTACGCGGAGTCAACAATGAGCAGTACTTC

clone_size: NA
v_call: TRBV20-1
d_call: NA
j_call: TRBJ1-5
cdr3_aa: CSGGSGDQPQHF
cdr3_nt: TGCAGTGGAGGTTCGGGGGATCAGCCCCAGCATTTT

clone_size: few
v_call: TRBV7-8
d_call: NA
j_call: TRBJ1-2
cdr3_aa: CASSQMEGVGYTF
cdr3_nt: TGTGCCAGCAGCCAGATGGAGGGGGTTGGCTACACCTTC

clone_size: few
v_call: TRBV30
d_call: NA
j_call: TRBJ1-2
cdr3_aa: CAWSVRAVPYGYTF
cdr3_nt: TGTGCCTGGAGTGTTAGGGCCGTCCCCTATGGCTACACCTTC

clone_size: NA
v_call: TRBV20-1
d_call: NA
j_call: TRBJ1-4
cdr3_aa: CSAGPTVRTNEKPFF
cdr3_nt: TGCAGTGCTGGCCCCACAGTACGAACTAATGAAAAACCGTTTTTT

clone_size: NA
v_call: TRBV6-5
d_call: NA
j_call: TRBJ2-5
cdr3_aa: CASIPPEETQYF
cdr3_nt: TGTGCCAGCATTCCCCCGGAAGAGACCCAGTACTTC

clone_size: many
v_call: TRBV29-1
d_call: NA
j_call: TRBJ2-7
cdr3_aa: CSVEYAGQRAYEQYF
cdr3_nt: TGCAGCGTTGAATATGCGGGACAGCGGGCCTACGAGCAGTACTTC

clone_size: many
v_call: TRBV6-6
d_call: NA
j_call: TRBJ1-2
cdr3_aa: CASSYVRAEGYTF
cdr3_nt: TGTGCCAGCAGTTACGTCAGGGCGGAGGGCTACACCTTC

clone_size: NA
v_call: TRBV27
d_call: TRBD2
j_call: TRBJ2-3
cdr3_aa: CASSLGTSGRDVTDTQYF
cdr3_nt: TGTGCCAGCAGTTTGGGGACTAGCGGGAGGGACGTCACAGATACGCAGTATTTT

clone_size: NA
v_call: TRBV2
d_call: TRBD2
j_call: TRBJ2-7
cdr3_aa: CASRGLAANEQYF
cdr3_nt: TGTGCCAGCAGGGGACTAGCGGCCAATGAGCAGTACTTC

clone_size: NA
v_call: TRBV28
d_call: TRBD2
j_call: TRBJ2-5
cdr3_aa: CASSLLSRGLARETQYF
cdr3_nt: TGTGCCAGCAGTTTATTAAGCCGGGGACTAGCTAGGGAGACCCAGTACTTC

clone_size: NA
v_call: TRBV12-3/TRBV12-4
d_call: TRBD2
j_call: TRBJ2-3
cdr3_aa: CASSFAGGYSTDTQYF
cdr3_nt: TGTGCCAGCAGTTTTGCGGGGGGATACAGCACAGATACGCAGTATTTT

clone_size: NA
v_call: TRBV27
d_call: TRBD1
j_call: TRBJ2-1
cdr3_aa: CASSKTGTVYNEQFF
cdr3_nt: TGTGCCAGCTCAAAGACCGGGACAGTATACAATGAGCAGTTCTTC

clone_size: few
v_call: TRBV15
d_call: NA
j_call: TRBJ2-2
cdr3_aa: CATSRDQNTGELFF
cdr3_nt: TGTGCCACCAGCAGAGATCAGAACACCGGGGAGCTGTTTTTT

clone_size: NA
v_call: TRBV2
d_call: TRBD1
j_call: TRBJ2-1
cdr3_aa: CASSATGEGEQFF
cdr3_nt: TGTGCCAGCAGCGCGACAGGGGAAGGCGAGCAGTTCTTC

clone_size: few
v_call: TRBV20-1
d_call: NA
j_call: TRBJ2-7
cdr3_aa: CSARPTGIFAYEQYF
cdr3_nt: TGCAGTGCTAGACCTACGGGAATTTTCGCGTACGAGCAGTACTTC

clone_size: few
v_call: TRBV21-1
d_call: NA
j_call: TRBJ2-1
cdr3_aa: CASSKSGRRLYNEQFF
cdr3_nt: TGTGCCAGCAGCAAATCCGGGAGGCGCCTCTACAATGAGCAGTTCTTC

clone_size: NA
v_call: TRBV7-8
d_call: TRBD2
j_call: TRBJ2-1
cdr3_aa: CASSFSTASGSSYNEQFF
cdr3_nt: TGTGCCAGCAGCTTTTCCACGGCCAGCGGGAGCTCCTACAATGAGCAGTTCTTC

clone_size: once
v_call: TRBV27
d_call: NA
j_call: TRBJ2-7
cdr3_aa: CASSSSSKWGSYNEQYF
cdr3_nt: TGTGCCAGCAGTTCGTCCTCCAAGTGGGGCTCCTACAATGAGCAGTACTTC

clone_size: NA
v_call: TRBV19
d_call: NA
j_call: TRBJ2-2
cdr3_aa: CASSIDNTGELFF
cdr3_nt: TGTGCCAGTAGTATAGATAACACCGGGGAGCTGTTTTTT

clone_size: NA
v_call: TRBV5-1
d_call: TRBD2
j_call: TRBJ2-2
cdr3_aa: CASSLVDSGRNGGELFF
cdr3_nt: TGCGCCAGCAGCTTGGTGGATAGCGGGAGAAATGGCGGGGAGCTGTTTTTT

clone_size: few
v_call: TRBV12-3/TRBV12-4
d_call: NA
j_call: TRBJ1-5
cdr3_aa: CASSGRINQPQHF
cdr3_nt: TGTGCCAGCTCGGGACGGATCAATCAGCCCCAGCATTTT

clone_size: few
v_call: TRBV29-1
d_call: NA
j_call: TRBJ1-2
cdr3_aa: CSAQTVLQGGYTF
cdr3_nt: TGCAGCGCGCAGACGGTCCTTCAGGGGGGCTACACCTTC

clone_size: NA
v_call: TRBV11-1
d_call: TRBD1
j_call: TRBJ2-7
cdr3_aa: CASSLGTRGPYEQYF
cdr3_nt: TGTGCCAGCAGCCTTGGGACCAGGGGGCCCTACGAGCAGTACTTC

clone_size: NA
v_call: TRBV21-1
d_call: NA
j_call: TRBJ1-4
cdr3_aa: CASSTNKKKQPGATNEKLFF
cdr3_nt: TGTGCCAGCAGCACTAATAAAAAAAAACAACCGGGAGCAACTAATGAAAAACTGTTTTTT

clone_size: few
v_call: TRBV27
d_call: TRBD2
j_call: TRBJ2-1
cdr3_aa: CASSFRREGDSGQFF
cdr3_nt: TGTGCCAGCAGTTTCCGCCGGGAGGGAGACTCTGGGCAGTTCTTC

clone_size: few
v_call: TRBV6-1
d_call: NA
j_call: TRBJ2-1
cdr3_aa: CASKALLVRRYNEQFF
cdr3_nt: TGTGCCAGCAAGGCCTTACTAGTAAGGCGCTACAATGAGCAGTTCTTC

clone_size: NA
v_call: TRBV4-1
d_call: NA
j_call: TRBJ2-1
cdr3_aa: CASSQDRRADGQFF
cdr3_nt: TGCGCCAGCAGCCAAGATAGGCGCGCGGACGGGCAGTTCTTC